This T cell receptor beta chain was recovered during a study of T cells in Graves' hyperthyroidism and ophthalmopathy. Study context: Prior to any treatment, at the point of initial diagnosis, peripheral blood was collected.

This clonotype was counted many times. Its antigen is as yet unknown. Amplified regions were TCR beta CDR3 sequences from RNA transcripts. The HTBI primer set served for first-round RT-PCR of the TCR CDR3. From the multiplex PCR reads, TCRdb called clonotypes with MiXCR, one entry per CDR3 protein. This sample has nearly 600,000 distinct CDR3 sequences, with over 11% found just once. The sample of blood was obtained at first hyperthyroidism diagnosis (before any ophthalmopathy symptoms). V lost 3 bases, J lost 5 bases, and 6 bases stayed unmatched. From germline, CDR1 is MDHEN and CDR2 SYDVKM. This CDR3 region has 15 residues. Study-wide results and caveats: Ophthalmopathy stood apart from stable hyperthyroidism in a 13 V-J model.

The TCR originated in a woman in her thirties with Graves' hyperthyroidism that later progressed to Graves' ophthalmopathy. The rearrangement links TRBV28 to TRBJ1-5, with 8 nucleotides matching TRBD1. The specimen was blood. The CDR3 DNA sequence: TGTGCCAGCAGTTTGCAAGACAGGGGAGATCAGCCCCAGCATTTT. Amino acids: CASSLQDRGDQPQHF.